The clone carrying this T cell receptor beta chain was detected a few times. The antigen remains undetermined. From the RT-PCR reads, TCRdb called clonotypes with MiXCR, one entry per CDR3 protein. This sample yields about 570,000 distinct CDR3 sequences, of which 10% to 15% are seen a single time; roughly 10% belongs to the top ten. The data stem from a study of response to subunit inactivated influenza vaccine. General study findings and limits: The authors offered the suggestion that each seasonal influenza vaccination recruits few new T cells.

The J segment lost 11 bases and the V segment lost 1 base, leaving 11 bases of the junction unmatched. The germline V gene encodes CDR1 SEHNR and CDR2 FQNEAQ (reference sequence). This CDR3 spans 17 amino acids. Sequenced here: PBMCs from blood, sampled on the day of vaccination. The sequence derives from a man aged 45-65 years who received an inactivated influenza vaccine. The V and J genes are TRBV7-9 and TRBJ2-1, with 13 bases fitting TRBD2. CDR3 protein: CASSLVASGLAGIQQFF. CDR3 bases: TGTGCCAGCAGCTTAGTCGCGTCGGGACTAGCGGGAATACAGCAGTTCTTC.